This T cell receptor beta chain was documented in a study of blood T cell repertoires in COVID-19. Study-wide context: T cells, B-cell-depleted T cells, or PBMCs supplied cDNA or gDNA.

The germline CDR1 and CDR2 sequences are MGHRA and YSYEKL. The germline V and J ends were trimmed by 4 bases and 2 bases, with 14 bases remaining between them. The CDR3 extends over 15 amino acids. Generated by immunoSEQ multiplex PCR, the TCRdb table keeps only in-frame clones and is missing some. The sample lists about 300,000 clones, about nine tenths occurring once. This clonotype originated in a woman in her thirties with COVID-19, enrolled during active disease. The chain combines TRBV4-1 with TRBJ1-2; D may be TRBD1 (5 bases). Material: peripheral blood. The CDR3 spells CASSLTGGTNYGYTF. The CDR3 nucleotides read TGCGCCAGCAGCCTCACGGGGGGAACAAACTATGGCTACACCTTC.